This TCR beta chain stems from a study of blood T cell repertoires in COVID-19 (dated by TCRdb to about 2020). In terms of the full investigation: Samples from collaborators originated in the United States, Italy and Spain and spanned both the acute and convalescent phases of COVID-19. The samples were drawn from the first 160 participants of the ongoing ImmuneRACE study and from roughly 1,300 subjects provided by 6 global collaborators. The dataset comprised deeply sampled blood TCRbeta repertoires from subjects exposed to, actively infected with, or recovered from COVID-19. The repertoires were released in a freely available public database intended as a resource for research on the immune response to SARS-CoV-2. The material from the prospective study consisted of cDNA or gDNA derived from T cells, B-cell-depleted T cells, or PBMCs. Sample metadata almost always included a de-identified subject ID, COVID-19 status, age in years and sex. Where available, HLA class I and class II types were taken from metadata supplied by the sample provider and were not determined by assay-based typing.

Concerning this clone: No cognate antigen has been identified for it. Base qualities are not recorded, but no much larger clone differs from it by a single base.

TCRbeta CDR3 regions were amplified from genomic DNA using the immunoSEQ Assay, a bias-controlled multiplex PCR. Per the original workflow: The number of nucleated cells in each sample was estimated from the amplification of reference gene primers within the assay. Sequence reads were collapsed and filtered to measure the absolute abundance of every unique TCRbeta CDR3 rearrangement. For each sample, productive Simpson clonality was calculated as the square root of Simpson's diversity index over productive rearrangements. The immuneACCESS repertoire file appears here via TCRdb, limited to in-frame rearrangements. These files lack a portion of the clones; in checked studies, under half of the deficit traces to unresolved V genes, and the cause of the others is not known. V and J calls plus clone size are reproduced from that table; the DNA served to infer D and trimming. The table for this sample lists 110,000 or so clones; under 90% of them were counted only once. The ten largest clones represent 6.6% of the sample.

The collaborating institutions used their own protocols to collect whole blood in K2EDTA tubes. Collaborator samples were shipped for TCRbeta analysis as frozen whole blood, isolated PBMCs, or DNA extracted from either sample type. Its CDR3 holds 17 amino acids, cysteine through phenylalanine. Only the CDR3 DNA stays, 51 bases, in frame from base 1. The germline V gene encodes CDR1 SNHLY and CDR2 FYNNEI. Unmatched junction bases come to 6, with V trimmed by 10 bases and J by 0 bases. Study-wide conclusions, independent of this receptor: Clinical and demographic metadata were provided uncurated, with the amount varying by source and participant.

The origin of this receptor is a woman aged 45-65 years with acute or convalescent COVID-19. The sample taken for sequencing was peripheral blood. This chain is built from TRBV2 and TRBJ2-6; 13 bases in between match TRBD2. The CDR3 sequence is CAKRLAGGLSGANVLTF. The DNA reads TGTGCCAAAAGACTAGCGGGGGGACTCTCTGGGGCCAACGTCCTGACTTTC.